This is a list of T cell receptor beta chains from one sample in a study of blood T cell repertoires in COVID-19. Libraries were prepared by immunoSEQ multiplex PCR; TCRdb keeps only in-frame clonotypes and omits some of them. This table has some 330,000 clones, about 90% appearing once. The sequenced sample was PBMCs or T cells enriched from blood (not recorded which). These receptors were obtained from a man aged 30 to 45 who had recovered from COVID-19. The CDR3 runs from the conserved cysteine through the conserved F or W. The order of the fields is clone size, J gene, D gene, V gene, CDR3 protein, CDR3 DNA. The D gene is left open where the match is weak. The size field is filled for only some rows; it gives once, few, many or a size class.

>-|TRBJ1-6|-|TRBV7-2
CASTLSPGYSPLHF
TGTGCCAGCACCCTATCTCCAGGGTATTCACCCCTCCACTTT
>-|TRBJ1-5|-|TRBV4-1
CASSQESGGAYSNQPQHF
TGCGCCAGCAGCCAAGAGAGTGGGGGGGCCTATAGCAATCAGCCCCAGCATTTT
>few|TRBJ1-2|-|TRBV4-2
CASSQAGGNPLGYTF
TGTGCCAGCAGCCAAGCTGGAGGAAACCCCCTTGGCTACACCTTC
>-|TRBJ1-1|-|TRBV10-3
CATQREQGMEAFF
TGTGCCACCCAGAGGGAACAGGGTATGGAAGCTTTCTTT
>-|TRBJ2-2|TRBD1|TRBV6-4
CASSDSWDRGFTGELFF
TGTGCCAGCAGTGACTCGTGGGACAGGGGCTTCACCGGGGAGCTGTTTTTT
>-|TRBJ2-7|-|TRBV27
CASSLAGAQPLYEQYF
TGTGCCAGCAGTTTAGCGGGGGCCCAACCCTTATACGAGCAGTACTTC
>few|TRBJ1-4|-|TRBV19
CASRPGSPVVGEKLFF
TGTGCCAGTAGACCGGGGTCCCCCGTGGTTGGGGAAAAACTGTTTTTT
>-|TRBJ1-5|-|TRBV28
CASRREGNQPQHF
TGTGCCAGCAGAAGGGAGGGGAATCAGCCCCAGCATTTT
>-|TRBJ2-5|-|TRBV11-2
CASSQAPGQETQYF
TGTGCCAGCAGCCAAGCACCGGGACAAGAGACCCAGTACTTC
>-|TRBJ1-2|-|TRBV3-1/TRBV3-2
CASSQRDGNYGYTF
TGTGCCAGCAGCCAGCGGGACGGAAACTATGGCTACACCTTC
>-|TRBJ1-6|-|TRBV28
CASSLLPYNSPLHF
TGTGCCAGCAGTCTACTGCCCTATAATTCACCCCTCCACTTT
>-|TRBJ1-1|TRBD1|TRBV12-3/TRBV12-4
CASSQGQDDEAFF
TGTGCCAGCAGCCAAGGACAGGATGATGAAGCTTTCTTT
>-|TRBJ1-6|-|TRBV2
CASSERRNSPLHF
TGTGCCAGCAGTGAAAGGCGGAATTCACCCCTCCACTTT
>-|TRBJ2-3|-|TRBV15
CATSSTSTDTQYF
TGTGCCACCAGCAGTACTAGCACAGATACGCAGTATTTT
>-|TRBJ1-2|-|TRBV19
CASSIRQDYGYTF
TGTGCCAGTAGTATACGACAGGACTATGGCTACACCTTC
>-|TRBJ2-7|TRBD2|TRBV9
CASSVGGGTRYEQYF
TGTGCCAGCAGCGTCGGCGGGGGGACTAGGTACGAGCAGTACTTC
>-|TRBJ2-2|-|TRBV3-1/TRBV3-2
CASSPGGQGAGELFF
TGTGCCAGCAGCCCGGGGGGCCAGGGCGCCGGGGAGCTGTTTTTT
>once|TRBJ1-2|-|TRBV11-2
CASSLQGYGYTF
TGTGCCAGCAGCTTACAGGGTTATGGCTACACCTTC
>-|TRBJ2-7|-|TRBV3-1/TRBV3-2
CASSQTQGPEQYF
TGTGCCAGCAGCCAGACACAGGGCCCCGAGCAGTACTTC
>few|TRBJ2-7|-|TRBV2
CASRVGDSQYF
TGTGCCAGCAGAGTGGGGGACTCGCAGTACTTC
>-|TRBJ2-1|-|TRBV4-2
CASSQALEQGYNEQFF
TGTGCCAGCAGCCAAGCCCTAGAACAAGGCTACAATGAGCAGTTCTTC
>-|TRBJ2-1|TRBD2|TRBV29-1
CSVLAGGVYNEQFF
TGCAGCGTCCTAGCGGGGGGGGTTTACAATGAGCAGTTCTTC
>-|TRBJ2-2|TRBD1|TRBV18
CASSTTTGLNTGELFF
TGTGCCAGCTCAACGACGACAGGGTTGAACACCGGGGAGCTGTTTTTT
>-|TRBJ1-6|TRBD1|TRBV5-1
CASSFGTGDHSPLHF
TGCGCCAGCAGCTTTGGGACAGGGGATCATTCACCCCTCCACTTT
>-|TRBJ2-7|-|TRBV21-1
CASSKGCQGPPYEQYF
TGTGCCAGCAGCAAGGGCTGTCAGGGGCCCCCCTACGAGCAGTACTTC
>-|TRBJ2-3|-|TRBV4-2
CASSQDMMVGLDTQYF
TGTGCCAGCAGCCAAGATATGATGGTCGGTCTGGATACGCAGTATTTT
>-|TRBJ2-7|TRBD1|TRBV9
CASSVDGTVSYEQYF
TGTGCCAGCAGCGTAGATGGGACAGTCTCCTACGAGCAGTACTTC
>-|TRBJ2-3|TRBD2|TRBV9
CASSVFLAGTDTQYF
TGTGCCAGCAGCGTATTCCTAGCGGGTACAGATACGCAGTATTTT
>-|TRBJ1-1|-|TRBV28
CASSLGGVSEAFF
TGTGCCAGCAGTTTAGGGGGGGTCAGTGAAGCTTTCTTT
>-|TRBJ1-1|-|TRBV7-6
CASSPLGGAAEAFF
TGTGCCAGCAGCCCCCTAGGGGGGGCCGCTGAAGCTTTCTTT
>-|TRBJ2-5|-|TRBV11-2
CASSLVPGLQETQYF
TGTGCCAGCAGCTTAGTGCCAGGACTCCAAGAGACCCAGTACTTC
>few|TRBJ1-5|TRBD1|TRBV7-9
CASSSGQGRQPQHF
TGTGCCAGCAGCTCGGGACAGGGCCGTCAGCCCCAGCATTTT
>-|TRBJ1-1|-|TRBV5-1
CASSLTGRTEAFF
TGCGCCAGCAGCTTGACTGGGAGGACTGAAGCTTTCTTT
>-|TRBJ2-3|TRBD2|TRBV4-1
CASSHRTSGYTDTQYF
TGCGCCAGCAGCCATAGGACTAGCGGATACACAGATACGCAGTATTTT
>-|TRBJ2-5|TRBD1|TRBV5-4
CASSTGTGLQETQYF
TGTGCCAGCAGTACCGGGACAGGGCTCCAAGAGACCCAGTACTTC
>-|TRBJ1-6|-|TRBV5-5
CASSDTGFGGISPLHF
TGTGCCAGCAGCGATACAGGGTTTGGTGGGATATCACCCCTCCACTTT
>-|TRBJ2-4|-|TRBV18
CASSQRVTGAKNIQYF
TGTGCCAGCTCACAAAGGGTAACAGGGGCCAAAAACATTCAGTACTTC
>few|TRBJ2-7|-|TRBV5-6
CASSLGITGAGEQYF
TGTGCCAGCAGCTTAGGTATAACAGGGGCGGGGGAGCAGTACTTC
>-|TRBJ1-5|-|TRBV2
CASSAQGDQPQHF
TGTGCCAGCAGTGCACAGGGAGATCAGCCCCAGCATTTT
>-|TRBJ1-2|-|TRBV19
CASRSARGRGYGYTF
TGTGCCAGTAGGTCGGCCCGAGGGAGAGGCTATGGCTACACCTTC
>-|TRBJ1-2|TRBD1|TRBV7-9
CASSLPDRAQNYGYTF
TGTGCCAGCAGCTTACCCGACAGGGCTCAGAACTATGGCTACACCTTC
>-|TRBJ2-7|-|TRBV19
CASRLKGPYEQYF
TGTGCCAGTAGGCTAAAGGGGCCCTACGAGCAGTACTTC
>-|TRBJ2-5|TRBD2|TRBV11-3
CASSKAGPQETQYF
TGTGCCAGCAGTAAAGCGGGGCCTCAAGAGACCCAGTACTTC
>-|TRBJ1-5|-|TRBV2
CASIPGGEGYSNQPQHF
TGTGCCAGCATCCCGGGGGGGGAAGGGTATAGCAATCAGCCCCAGCATTTT
>-|TRBJ1-4|-|TRBV27
CASSISRGTNEKLFF
TGTGCCAGCAGTATATCTCGGGGGACTAATGAAAAACTGTTTTTT
>-|TRBJ1-6|TRBD1|TRBV19
CASSIGGQNNSPLHF
TGTGCCAGTAGTATAGGGGGACAGAATAATTCACCCCTCCACTTT